Below, one T cell receptor (beta chain) is given with its context. Its target antigen remains unknown. No base-level quality is on record; no much larger clone is a single base apart. In total, fewer than 750 healthy bone marrow donors made up the cohort. All cohort members were sampled while nominally healthy, although unrecorded immune exposures were likely present. The donor tested CMV seronegative, placing the donor among the 350 to 400 seronegative members of the cohort. Each donor provided a peripheral blood sample, and peripheral blood mononuclear cells were used for TCR beta sequencing. Genomic DNA was extracted from the blood cell samples with the Qiagen DNeasy Blood Extraction Kit. These data are taken from a study of cytomegalovirus exposure and HLA in healthy donors (dated by TCRdb to 2016 to 2017). Looking at the study overall: An earlier analysis of roughly 630 of the donors reported approximately 270 Gb of sequence data and 117 million unique TCR beta sequences from 150 million to 200 million T cells. Across some 400 genotyped donors of the cohort, an average of about 240,000 unique TCR beta nucleotide sequences per donor were sequenced, and 15% to 20% of those sequences were non-productive. In addition to the first cohort of about 650 subjects, a separate validation cohort of approximately 120 different subjects was used. An early release that covered around 590 HLA-typed donors contained around 330 gigabases of sequencing data and around 80 million unique TCR sequences. The study aimed to test whether cataloging public T cell receptors could reveal signatures of past pathogen exposure. The study profiled the T cell repertoires of about 640 subjects by immunosequencing and related them to cytomegalovirus serostatus. Donor age, sex, ethnicity and CMV serostatus were compiled alongside the repertoire data. The study combined high-throughput TCR immunosequencing, statistical association of individual TCRs with disease status, and machine learning to predict cytomegalovirus infection status. Because of strong linkage in the cohort, 5 or 6 DR-DQ haplotypes were treated as single units for association and clustering. All discovery cohort repertoires had been generated using a single sequencing platform. Typing coverage varied by locus: about 629-640 donors for A, B, C, DRB1 and DQB1; more than 500 for DQA1; some 610 for DPA1; roughly 450 for DPB1. Genome-wide SNP genotypes for about 65% of the 666 donors were used in a later genetic analysis, which treated that subset as a discovery cohort. In an earlier analysis of 500 to 650 of the donors, high-throughput TCR beta sequencing was used to judge whether each TCR beta V gene segment behaved as functional or pseudogenic. Rather than using new phenotypic data, the later analysis identified candidate immune exposures from TCR beta sequences and from how often those sequences occurred across donors. Of the roughly 400 genotyped donors, roughly 85% fell in the genetic ancestry cluster associated with self-reported Caucasian donors. Both class I and class II loci were covered by HLA typing, at four-digit resolution. A later analysis re-analyzed previously published TCR beta repertoires from about 730 donors and added high-resolution HLA genotyping to study TCR occurrence patterns.

The library was made by the immunoSEQ multiplex PCR assay. For the multiplex PCR, a mixture combining 60 forward primers for TCR Vbeta segments and 13 reverse primers for TCR Jbeta segments was used. A multiplex PCR assay on genomic DNA amplified the CDR3 region of rearranged TCR beta genes. The Illumina HiSeq System was used to sequence the amplified TCR beta libraries as 87-base-pair reads. As for how the authors treated the data: A later analysis counted approximately 84 million unique TCR beta chains across the roughly 700 repertoires, and some 12 million of these chains were shared by at least two donors. A nearest-neighbor algorithm error-corrected the raw reads and collapsed the reads into unique sequences, merging closely related sequences to remove PCR and sequencing errors. To assign V, D and J gene segments, CDR3 sequences were aligned to IMGT reference sequences. For a sequence to be retained, a match of at least six nucleotides was required to both a V gene segment and a J gene segment. A rearrangement was called productive if the CDR3 had no stop codons and remained in frame with V and J, and every other rearrangement was called non-productive. CDR3 was defined by IMGT convention, running from the second conserved V-encoded cysteine to the conserved J-encoded phenylalanine. The earlier analysis of about 610 of the donors excluded sequences that lacked an unambiguous match to a single V gene segment. In an earlier analysis of 500 to 750 of the donors, V segments were called functional above 56.7% productive rearrangements and were called segregating when the between-donor standard deviation exceeded 5%. A statistical classification framework was developed to diagnose cytomegalovirus status using the catalog of TCR beta chain sequences. A later analysis assigned V and J genes by comparing TCR nucleotide sequences with IMGT/GENE-DB human TR gene sequences. A later analysis assigned CDR3 sequences and most-parsimonious VDJ recombination scenarios with the TCRdist pipeline. In a later analysis, each TCR beta chain was defined by its CDR3 amino acid sequence together with its V-gene family, and reads lacking a unique V-gene family were excluded. In a later analysis, 500 to 700 highly shared, low-generation-probability nucleotide sequences were removed to address suspected cross-contamination and a sequencing artifact. In a later analysis, a clonal expansion index was calculated for each public chain from normalized within-repertoire ranks of inferred template counts. A later analysis computed generation probabilities with a VDJ recombination model fitted to out-of-frame rearrangements, and checked the results against IGoR. Hypergeometric tests were used in a later analysis to score TCR-TCR, TCR-HLA and TCR-CMV co-occurrence, with a repertoire-size bias correction applied to the TCR pairs. False discovery rates were estimated in a later analysis by permuting HLA or CMV assignments 20 times. In a later analysis, co-occurring TCRs were grouped using DBSCAN, and TCRdist sequence similarity was added for clustering within HLA-allele-positive subsets. Repertoires with fewer than 30,000 or more than 120,000 public chains, plus five repertoires with anomalous nucleotide sharing, were excluded from co-occurrence clustering. Here the immuneACCESS table is served through TCRdb, limited to in-frame sequences with V and J called. Missing clones are a known gap in these copies; in checked studies unresolved V genes cover under half, and the rest lacks a known reason. V, J and clone size were drawn from that table, and D and trimming were deduced from the DNA. In this sample the table shows 140,000 to 150,000 clones, about 10% of which occur a single time. Under 2% of the sample goes to the ten largest clones.

Broad study findings and their caveats: HLA typing was unavailable for some donors at each locus, so association tests used only the typed subset. Some IMGT-functional V segments, including TRBV6-2 and TRBV6-3, could not be distinguished by the 87-base-pair reads and were therefore excluded. The sequencing pipeline was judged likely to have produced a cluster of highly shared sequence variants as a technical artifact. According to a later genetic analysis, donors in an Asian-associated ancestry cluster had fewer N-insertions in productive TCRs than the roughly 670-donor mean. V-gene and J-gene trimming of TCR beta chains was associated with a missense DCLRE1C variant in a later genetic analysis, and the association was replicated in an independent cohort. Because counts were too low, fewer than 20 rarely observed V segments, including chromosome 9 orphons, were excluded from the earlier analysis of 587 of the donors. A later analysis reported that several top co-occurrence clusters appeared linked to parvovirus B19, influenza, CMV and Epstein-Barr virus. The study gave a list of 150 to 200 TCR beta chains associated with cytomegalovirus. Presence/absence analyses assumed roughly uniform sequencing depth across donors, an assumption that may not hold. In this cohort, only TCR beta chains were sequenced, and detectable features were limited by the absence of alpha or paired-chain data. A later analysis found that HLA-associated TCR beta chains were more clonally expanded and had lower generation probabilities than equally common non-associated chains. Specific HLA alleles were associated with around 18,000 TCR beta sequences at a false discovery rate of 0.05 in a later analysis. Linkage disequilibrium might explain the correlated functional status among segregating V segments, but an unknown experimental factor could not be ruled out. A later analysis found that TCR association rates varied across HLA loci, with DRB1 alleles showing the most associated TCRs and HLA-C alleles the fewest. In both the original and validation cohorts, the classifier was reported to diagnose cytomegalovirus status with high specificity and sensitivity. When HLA alleles, especially DR and DQ, strongly co-occurred, attributing TCR associations to individual alleles was difficult. In an earlier analysis of approximately 590 of the donors, most TCR beta V segments appeared in productive rearrangements about 90% or about 30% of the time, broadly matching IMGT annotations. In a later analysis, most CMV-associated TCR beta chains were found to appear HLA-restricted, with HLA associations seemingly driven largely by CMV exposure. For the cohort, immune exposure information was limited to CMV serostatus. Three of the identified cytomegalovirus-associated TCR beta chains were confirmed in vitro to be specific for cytomegalovirus antigens. A further reported finding was that TCR beta sequences accurately predicted the HLA-A and HLA-B alleles for most subjects in the first cohort. It was suggested by the authors that the approach could potentially be generalized to other disease states and immunological phenotypes. Most TCR sequences were seen in very few donors, while some public TCRs were found in many individuals.

V loses 5 bases of germline sequence and J loses 2 bases, and the interval between the two ends is 16 bases. Reading the germline V gene (reference sequence) gives CDR1 LNHNV and CDR2 YYDKDF. The CDR3 goes from the cysteine to the phenylalanine over 15 residues. Of the read, only the CDR3 DNA is kept; its 45 bases are in frame from base 1. The rearrangement joined TRBV15 to TRBJ2-7, and TRBD2 may be the D gene, going by 6 matching bases. The sequence derives from a man aged 50 to 60 in good health and CMV-seronegative. Input material: PBMCs. The CDR3 is CATSEGRDSAYEQYF. The DNA sequence reads TGTGCCACCAGCGAGGGTCGGGACTCAGCCTACGAGCAGTACTTC. The full variable domain, with segments outside the CDR3 supplied by the reference TRBV15 and TRBJ2-7 proteins, appears as DAMVIQNPRYQVTQFGKPVTLSCSQTLNHNVMYWYQQKSSQAPKLLFHYYDKDFNNEADTPDNFQSRRPNTSFCFLDIRSPGLGDTAMYLCATSEGRDSAYEQYFGPGTRLTVT.